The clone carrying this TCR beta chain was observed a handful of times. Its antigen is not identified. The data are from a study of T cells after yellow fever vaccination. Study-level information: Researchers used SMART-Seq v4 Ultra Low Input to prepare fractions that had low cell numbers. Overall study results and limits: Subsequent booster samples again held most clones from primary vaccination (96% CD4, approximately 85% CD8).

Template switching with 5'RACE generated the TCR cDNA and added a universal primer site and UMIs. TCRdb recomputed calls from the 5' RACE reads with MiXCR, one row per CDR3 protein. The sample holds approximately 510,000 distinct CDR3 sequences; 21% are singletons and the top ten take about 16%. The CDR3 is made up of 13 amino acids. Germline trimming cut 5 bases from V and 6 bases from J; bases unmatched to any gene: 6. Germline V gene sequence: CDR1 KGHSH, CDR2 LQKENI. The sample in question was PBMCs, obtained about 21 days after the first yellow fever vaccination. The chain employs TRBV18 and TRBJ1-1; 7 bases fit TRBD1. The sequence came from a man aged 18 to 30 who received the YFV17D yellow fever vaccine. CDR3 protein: CASSEQGMAEAFF. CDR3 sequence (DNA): TGTGCCAGCTCAGAACAGGGGATGGCTGAAGCTTTCTTT.